This T cell receptor (beta chain) appears in the sequencing data of a study of CD8 T cells in ankylosing spondylitis. Whole-study results and caveats: Blood from ankylosing spondylitis patients appeared to carry a characteristic roughly eight-variant TCR beta motif. In synovial fluid and blood from reactive arthritis, some motif variants were previously reported.

This clonotype was detected many times. Its cognate antigen is unknown. The CDR3 runs 16 residues. Germline loops: CDR1 SGHRS, CDR2 YFSETQ. V lost 5 bases and J 9 bases, leaving 21 bases between the germline ends. TCRdb used MiXCR to reprocess the 5' RACE reads, holding one entry per CDR3 protein. The repertoire holds around 150,000 distinct CDR3 sequences, with 7.3% as singletons. The gene calls are TRBV5-1 and TRBJ1-6; D is possibly TRBD1 (5 bases). The sequenced material came from blood, either unsorted or a sorted T cell fraction (not recorded which). The receptor's source is a female donor with ankylosing spondylitis or in good health (not recorded which). This CDR3 reads CASRLRGGFQGSPLHF. The CDR3 nucleotides read TGCGCCAGCAGACTGAGGGGTGGCTTTCAGGGTTCACCCCTCCACTTT.